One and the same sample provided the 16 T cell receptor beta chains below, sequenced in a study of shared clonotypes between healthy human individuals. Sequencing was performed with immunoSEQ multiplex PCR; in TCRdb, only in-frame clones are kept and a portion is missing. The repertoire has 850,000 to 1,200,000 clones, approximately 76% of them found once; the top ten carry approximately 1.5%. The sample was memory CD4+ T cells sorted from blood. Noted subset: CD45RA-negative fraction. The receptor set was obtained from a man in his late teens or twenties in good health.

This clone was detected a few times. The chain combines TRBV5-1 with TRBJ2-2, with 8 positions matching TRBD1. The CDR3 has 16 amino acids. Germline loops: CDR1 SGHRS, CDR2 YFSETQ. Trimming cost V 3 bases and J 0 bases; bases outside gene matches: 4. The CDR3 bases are TGCGCCAGCAGCTCGGGACAGGCCTCGAACACCGGGGAGCTGTTTTTT. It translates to CASSSGQASNTGELFF.

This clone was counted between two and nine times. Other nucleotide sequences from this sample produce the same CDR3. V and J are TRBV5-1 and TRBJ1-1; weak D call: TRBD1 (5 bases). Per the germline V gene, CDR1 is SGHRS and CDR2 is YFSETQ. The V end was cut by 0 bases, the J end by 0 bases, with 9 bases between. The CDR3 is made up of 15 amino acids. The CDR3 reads CASSLAGGLNTEAFF. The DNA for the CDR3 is TGCGCCAGCAGCTTGGCGGGGGGACTGAACACTGAAGCTTTCTTT.

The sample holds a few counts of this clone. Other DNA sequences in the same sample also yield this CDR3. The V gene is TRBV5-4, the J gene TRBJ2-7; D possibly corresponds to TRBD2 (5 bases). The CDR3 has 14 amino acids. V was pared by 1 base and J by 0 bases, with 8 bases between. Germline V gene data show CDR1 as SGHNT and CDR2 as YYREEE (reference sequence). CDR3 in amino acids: CASSLSGSSYEQYF. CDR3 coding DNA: TGTGCCAGCAGCTTGAGCGGTTCCTCCTACGAGCAGTACTTC. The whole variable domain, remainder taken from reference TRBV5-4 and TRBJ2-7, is ETGVTQSPTHLIKTRGQQVTLRCSSQSGHNTVSWYQQALGQGPQFIFQYYREEENGRGNFPPRFSGLQFPNYSSELNVNALELDDSALYLCASSLSGSSYEQYFGPGTRLTVT.

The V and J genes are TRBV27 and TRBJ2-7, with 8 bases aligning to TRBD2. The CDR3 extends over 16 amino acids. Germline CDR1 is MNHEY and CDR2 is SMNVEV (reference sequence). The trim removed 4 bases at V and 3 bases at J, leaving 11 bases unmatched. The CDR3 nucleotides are TGTGCCAGCAGTTCCCCGCGGGGGGAGGGCATCTACGAGCAGTACTTC. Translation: CASSSPRGEGIYEQYF.

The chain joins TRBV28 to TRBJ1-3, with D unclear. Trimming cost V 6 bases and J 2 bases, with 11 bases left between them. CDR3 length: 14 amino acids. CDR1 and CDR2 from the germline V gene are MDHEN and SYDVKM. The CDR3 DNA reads TGTGCCAGCAGCAGTTCAGTTACTGGAAACACCATATATTTT. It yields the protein CASSSSVTGNTIYF.

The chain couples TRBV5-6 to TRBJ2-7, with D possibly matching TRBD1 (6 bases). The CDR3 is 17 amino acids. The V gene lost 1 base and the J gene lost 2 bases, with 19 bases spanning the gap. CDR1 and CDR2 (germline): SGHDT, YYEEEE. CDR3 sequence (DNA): TGTGCCAGCAGCTTGTTTGCCATTGTGGGGACAACCTACGAGCAGTACTTC. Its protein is CASSLFAIVGTTYEQYF.

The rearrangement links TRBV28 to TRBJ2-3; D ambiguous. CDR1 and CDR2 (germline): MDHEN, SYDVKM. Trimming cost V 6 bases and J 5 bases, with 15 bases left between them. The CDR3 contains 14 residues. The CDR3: CASSTPVAGDTQYF. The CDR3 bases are TGTGCCAGCAGCACCCCAGTAGCCGGAGATACGCAGTATTTT.

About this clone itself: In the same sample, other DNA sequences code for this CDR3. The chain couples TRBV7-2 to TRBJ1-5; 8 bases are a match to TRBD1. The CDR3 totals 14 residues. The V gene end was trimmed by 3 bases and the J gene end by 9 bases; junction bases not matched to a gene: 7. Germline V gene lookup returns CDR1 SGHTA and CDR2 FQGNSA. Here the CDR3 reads CASSLGTGSGPQHF. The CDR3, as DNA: TGTGCCAGCAGCTTGGGGACAGGCTCGGGGCCCCAGCATTTT.

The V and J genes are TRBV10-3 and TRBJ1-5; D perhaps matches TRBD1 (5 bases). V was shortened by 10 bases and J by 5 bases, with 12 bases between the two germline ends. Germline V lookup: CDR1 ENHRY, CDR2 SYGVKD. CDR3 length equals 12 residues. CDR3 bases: TGTGCCACCCGCGCGGGGGATCAGCCCCAGCATTTT. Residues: CATRAGDQPQHF.

CDR3 DNA sequence: TGTGCCAGTAGATCTGGGGCAGACCCTAACTATGGCTACACCTTC. Encoded protein: CASRSGADPNYGYTF. This sequence joins TRBV19 and TRBJ1-2, with a tentative D call TRBD1 (5 bases). V lost 6 bases and J 0 bases, leaving 14 bases between the germline ends. Germline CDR1 LNHDA, CDR2 SQIVND (reference sequence). This CDR3 contains 15 residues.

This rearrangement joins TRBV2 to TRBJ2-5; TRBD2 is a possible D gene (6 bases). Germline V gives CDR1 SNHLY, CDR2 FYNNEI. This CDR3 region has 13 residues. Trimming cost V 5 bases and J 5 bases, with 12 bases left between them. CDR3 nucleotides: TGTGCCAGCAGTCCGGGGAGGTTTGAGACCCAGTACTTC. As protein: CASSPGRFETQYF.

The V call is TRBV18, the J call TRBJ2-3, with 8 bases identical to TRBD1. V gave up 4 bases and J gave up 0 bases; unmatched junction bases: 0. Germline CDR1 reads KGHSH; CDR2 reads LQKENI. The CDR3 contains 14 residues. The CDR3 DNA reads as TGTGCCAGCTCACGACAGGGGAGCACAGATACGCAGTATTTT. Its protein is CASSRQGSTDTQYF.

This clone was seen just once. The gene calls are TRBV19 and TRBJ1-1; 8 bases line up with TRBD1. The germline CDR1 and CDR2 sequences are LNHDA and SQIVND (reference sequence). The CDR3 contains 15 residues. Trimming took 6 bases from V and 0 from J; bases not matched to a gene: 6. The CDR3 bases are TGTGCCAGTAGACACAGGGGGTCCCTGAACACTGAAGCTTTCTTT. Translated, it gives CASRHRGSLNTEAFF.

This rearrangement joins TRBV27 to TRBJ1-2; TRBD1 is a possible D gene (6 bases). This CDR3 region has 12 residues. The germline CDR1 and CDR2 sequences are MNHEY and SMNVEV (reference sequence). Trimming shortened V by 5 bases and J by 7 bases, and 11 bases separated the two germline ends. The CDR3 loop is CASSPGVGGYTF. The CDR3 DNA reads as TGTGCCAGCAGTCCAGGGGTGGGTGGCTACACCTTC.

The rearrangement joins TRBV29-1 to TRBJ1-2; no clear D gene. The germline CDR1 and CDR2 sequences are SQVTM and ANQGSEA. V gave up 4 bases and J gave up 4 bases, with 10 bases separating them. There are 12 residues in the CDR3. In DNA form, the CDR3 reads TGCAGCGTTGGACGGGGTACCTATGGCTACACCTTC. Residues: CSVGRGTYGYTF.

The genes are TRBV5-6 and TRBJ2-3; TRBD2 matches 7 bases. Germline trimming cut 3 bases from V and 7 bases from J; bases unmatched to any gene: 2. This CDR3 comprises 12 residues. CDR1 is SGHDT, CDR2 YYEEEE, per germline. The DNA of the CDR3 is TGTGCCAGCAGCTGGGGGACTAATACGCAGTATTTT. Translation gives CASSWGTNTQYF.